One T cell receptor beta chain is described in this entry. Amplification of the TCR beta CDR3 regions used RNA transcripts (as template). Second-round multiplex PCR followed a first-round RT-PCR using HTBI primers. Each CDR3 protein gets one entry after TCRdb re-called the multiplex PCR reads with MiXCR. Among a few hundred thousand distinct CDR3 sequences, under 40% were seen once, and the ten largest hold about 4%. This specimen comes from a study of Graves' ophthalmopathy and Graves' hyperthyroidism. Germline CDR1 is DFQATT and CDR2 is SNEGSKA (reference sequence). Trimming took 0 bases from V and 7 from J, leaving 12 bases between them. This CDR3 contains 13 residues.

This TCR was recovered from an adult man with Graves' hyperthyroidism. The sample was peripheral blood or thyroid tissue (not recorded which). This chain uses TRBV20-1 with TRBJ1-2; possibly TRBD1 for D (5 bases). This chain's CDR3 is CSAREGGGSGYTF. The CDR3 nucleotides read TGCAGTGCTAGAGAGGGGGGAGGATCTGGCTACACCTTC.